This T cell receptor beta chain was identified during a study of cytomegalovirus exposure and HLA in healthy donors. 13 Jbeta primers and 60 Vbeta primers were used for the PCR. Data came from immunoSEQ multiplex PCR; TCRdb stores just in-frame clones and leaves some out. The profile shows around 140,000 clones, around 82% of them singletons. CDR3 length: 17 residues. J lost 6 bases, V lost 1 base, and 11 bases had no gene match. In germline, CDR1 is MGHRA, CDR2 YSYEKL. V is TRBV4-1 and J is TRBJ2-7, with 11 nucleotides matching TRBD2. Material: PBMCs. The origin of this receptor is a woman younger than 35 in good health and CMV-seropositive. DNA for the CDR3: TGCGCCAGCAGCCAAGTCCTGTGGACTAGCGGGTTGGGCGAGCAGTACTTC. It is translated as CASSQVLWTSGLGEQYF.